This T cell receptor beta chain was identified during a study of ipilimumab plus nivolumab after autologous stem cell transplantation. The wider study: Patients received a median of about five ipilimumab and 8 or 9 nivolumab doses. Both relapsed and primary refractory DLBCL were included. Study-level points and caveats: Authors suggest TCR repertoire, Treg phenotype and gut microbiota support further study.

Patients got ipilimumab 1 mg/kg beginning 14 to 28 days post-transplant. Germline CDR1 reads SNHLY; CDR2 reads FYNNEI. V was pared by 3 bases and J by 1 base, with 1 base of the junction left unmatched. CDR3 length equals 14 residues. This clone appeared once. As yet, its antigen is unknown. Data came from immunoSEQ multiplex PCR; TCRdb stores just in-frame clones and leaves some out. The sample lists over 75,000 clones, 83% occurring once. The genes are TRBV2 and TRBJ2-7, with 9 bases lining up with TRBD1. The TCR comes from a male donor with diffuse large B-cell lymphoma. This specimen was PBMCs, taken in a trial of ipilimumab plus nivolumab as post-transplant consolidation. The CDR3 DNA reads as TGTGCCAGCAGTGAGGACAGGGGATCCTACGAGCAGTACTTC. As protein: CASSEDRGSYEQYF.